Listed below are T cell receptor beta chains from one sample, sequenced in a study of shared clonotypes between healthy human individuals. Assay: immunoSEQ multiplex PCR; the TCRdb copy retains only in-frame clones and omits some. The data contain over 1.4 million clones, around 95% of them singletons. Sequences were obtained from naive CD4+ T cells sorted from blood. These TCRs come from a man younger than 40 in good health. CDR3s include the opening cysteine and the closing phenylalanine or tryptophan. The D gene is left open where the match is weak. Part of the rows lack a size; the others show once, few, many or a class for expanded clones.

size: -; V: TRBV7-3; length: 13; J: TRBJ2-7; D: -; CDR3: CASSPRAHSEQYF; DNA: TGTGCCAGCAGCCCCCGGGCCCATTCGGAGCAGTACTTC
size: -; V: TRBV7-6; length: 14; J: TRBJ2-7; D: -; CDR3: CASSLADGSDEQYF; DNA: TGTGCCAGCAGCTTAGCTGATGGCTCGGACGAGCAGTACTTC
size: -; V: TRBV7-2; length: 13; J: TRBJ2-6; D: -; CDR3: CASSLLGANVLTF; DNA: TGTGCCAGCAGCTTACTTGGGGCCAACGTCCTGACTTTC
size: -; V: TRBV10-2; length: 17; J: TRBJ2-2; D: TRBD2; CDR3: CASSDPGLAGGTGELFF; DNA: TGCGCCAGCAGTGACCCGGGACTAGCGGGAGGAACCGGGGAGCTGTTTTTT
size: -; V: TRBV28; length: 14; J: TRBJ1-1; D: -; CDR3: CASSQRQSHTEAFF; DNA: TGTGCCAGCAGTCAACGACAGTCGCACACTGAAGCTTTCTTT
size: -; V: TRBV5-1; length: 14; J: TRBJ2-1; D: TRBD1; CDR3: CASSVDRARNEQFF; DNA: TGCGCCAGCAGCGTGGACAGGGCCCGCAATGAGCAGTTCTTC
size: once; V: TRBV6-1; length: 14; J: TRBJ1-2; D: -; CDR3: CASSENSGAWGYTF; DNA: TGTGCCAGCAGTGAGAATTCGGGGGCGTGGGGCTACACCTTC
size: -; V: TRBV7-9; length: 11; J: TRBJ2-7; D: -; CDR3: CASTHNYEQYF; DNA: TGTGCCAGCACCCACAACTACGAGCAGTACTTC
size: -; V: TRBV20-1; length: 11; J: TRBJ1-2; D: -; CDR3: CSARLGYGYTF; DNA: TGCAGTGCTAGACTTGGTTATGGCTACACCTTC
size: -; V: TRBV18; length: 15; J: TRBJ2-2; D: -; CDR3: CASSPSRLNTGELFF; DNA: TGTGCCAGCTCACCATCCAGGCTGAACACCGGGGAGCTGTTTTTT
size: -; V: TRBV19; length: 19; J: TRBJ2-1; D: TRBD2; CDR3: CASSINRPGLAGSYNEQFF; DNA: TGTGCCAGTAGTATAAATAGGCCGGGACTAGCGGGCTCCTACAATGAGCAGTTCTTC
size: -; V: TRBV9; length: 15; J: TRBJ2-7; D: -; CDR3: CASSSQGGTDYEQYF; DNA: TGTGCCAGCAGCTCTCAGGGGGGGACTGACTACGAGCAGTACTTC
size: -; V: TRBV7-6; length: 15; J: TRBJ2-7; D: TRBD1; CDR3: CASSLETGDSYEQYF; DNA: TGTGCCAGCAGCTTAGAGACAGGGGACTCATACGAGCAGTACTTC